The present TCR beta chain was sequenced within a study of Graves' ophthalmopathy and Graves' hyperthyroidism. This clonotype showed up many times. V was pared by 2 bases and J by 2 bases, with 6 bases between. The CDR3 runs to 13 residues. Per germline, CDR1 MNHEY and CDR2 SMNVEV (reference sequence). CDR3 regions of TCR beta were amplified from RNA transcripts. The workflow started with a first-round RT-PCR run with HTBI primers and then moved on to a second-round multiplex PCR. A single record per CDR3 protein comes from TCRdb applying MiXCR to the multiplex PCR reads. The repertoire holds fewer than 650,000 distinct CDR3 sequences, with approximately 22% as singletons.

Sequencing was done on a sample of peripheral blood. The chain is built from TRBV27 and TRBJ1-1; D gene uncertain. This TCR was recovered from a young woman with stable Graves' hyperthyroidism. Some clones in this sample may be carry-over from other donors' samples. The CDR3 here is CASSLVDNTEAFF. The DNA of the CDR3 is TGTGCCAGCAGTTTAGTCGACAACACTGAAGCTTTCTTT.